A single sample gave rise to the 20 T cell receptor beta chains below, sequenced in a study of regulatory T cells in long-lasting Graves disease (dated by TCRdb to about 2021). What the time point label conveys for this sample: newly diagnosed GD, antithyroid drugs for less than 3 months. For both TCR sequencing and RNA sequencing, RNA was extracted from PBMCs in TRIzol. Library preparation employed multiplex PCR. Sequenced on an Illumina HiSeq 4000. TCR beta libraries were built with iRepertoire HTBI primers and Arm-PCR amplification of CDR3 regions. TCRdb reworked the public reads: Q25 trimming with fastp, MiXCR clone assembly, productive beta chains retained. Duplicate CDR3 protein sequences are folded into a single record with the most common DNA and genes. Within this sample are around 420,000 distinct CDR3 sequences, with roughly 15% of them counted one time only. Together, the top ten hold 22% of the sample.

Sample: peripheral blood mononuclear cells (PBMCs), taken at new diagnosis, from a patient treated with antithyroid drugs. These receptors were obtained from a female donor with Graves disease.

The chain is built from TRBV12-3 or TRBV12-4 and TRBJ1-2, with a weak D call TRBD1 (5 bases). V lost 6 bases, J lost 6 bases, and 8 bases lay in between. This CDR3 spans 11 amino acids. For the CDR3, the DNA is TGTGCCAGCAGGATGGGGGATGGCTACACCTTC. It encodes CASRMGDGYTF.

The V call is TRBV20-1, the J call TRBJ1-2; weak D call: TRBD1 (5 bases). V lost 5 bases to trimming and J lost 4 bases, with 17 bases between them. Germline CDR1 and CDR2: DFQATT and SNEGSKA (reference sequence). This CDR3 comprises 14 residues. The chain's CDR3 is CSARTTAGVYGYTF. The DNA of the CDR3 is TGCAGTGCTCGTACGACAGCTGGCGTCTATGGCTACACCTTC.

This clonotype was found a few times. V gene TRBV6-1 combines with J gene TRBJ2-7; 8 nucleotides line up with TRBD2. The CDR3 sequence is 15 residues long. Per germline, CDR1 MNHNS and CDR2 SASEGT. The V segment lost 8 bases and the J segment 6 bases; nucleotides outside the gene matches: 15. The CDR3 protein is CASGLAGKVQGEQYF. In nucleotides, the CDR3 is TGTGCCAGCGGCTTAGCGGGAAAGGTGCAGGGCGAGCAGTACTTC.

Ten or more counts support this clonotype. In DNA, the CDR3 is TGTGCCAGCAGTTTCGAGAGGACTGGAAACACCATATATTTT. This translates into CASSFERTGNTIYF. This chain connects TRBV28 to TRBJ1-3; D is uncertain. The CDR3 runs to 14 residues. Trimming took 3 bases from V and 2 from J, leaving 8 bases between them. From germline, CDR1 is MDHEN and CDR2 SYDVKM.

The chain links TRBV19 to TRBJ2-7; 7 bases match TRBD1. This CDR3 has 16 amino acids. Trimming removed 4 bases from V and 3 bases from J; junction bases left unmatched: 12. Germline loops: CDR1 LNHDA, CDR2 SQIVND (reference sequence). The CDR3, as DNA: TGTGCCAGTAGTACTACCCCGGGACAGCTATACTACGAGCAGTACTTC. Its protein is CASSTTPGQLYYEQYF.

This clonotype was observed many times. The rearrangement uses TRBV7-2 and TRBJ2-1, with 7 bases aligning to TRBD2. V gave up 6 bases and J gave up 4 bases; unmatched junction bases: 9. In germline, CDR1 is SGHTA, CDR2 FQGNSA. The CDR3 is 15 amino acids. CDR3: CASRESGKVYNEQFF. The CDR3 coding sequence is TGTGCCAGCAGGGAAAGCGGGAAGGTATACAATGAGCAGTTCTTC.

In its sample, this clonotype was seen many times. The chain joins TRBV29-1 to TRBJ2-3; D perhaps matches TRBD1 (6 bases). V shed 5 bases and J shed 6 bases, with 15 bases lying between them. Germline CDR1 SQVTM, CDR2 ANQGSEA. The CDR3 is 13 residues long. Here the CDR3 DNA reads TGCAGCGTTTGCAGGGGCAGTTCGGATACGCAGTATTTT. Its translation: CSVCRGSSDTQYF.

The rearrangement links TRBV11-2 to TRBJ2-3; 9 bases are shared with TRBD2. This CDR3 contains 16 residues. Germline V gene sequence: CDR1 SGHAT, CDR2 FQNNGV. V lost 0 bases, J lost 7 bases, and 8 bases stayed unmatched. CDR3 bases: TGTGCCAGCAGCTTAGAGTGGCGGGGGGGCAAATATACGCAGTATTTT. It translates to CASSLEWRGGKYTQYF.

This clonotype came up many times. J is TRBJ2-6 and V is TRBV28, with 7 nucleotides matching TRBD2. The CDR3 covers 18 residues. Per the germline V gene, CDR1 is MDHEN and CDR2 is SYDVKM. Trimming cost V 6 bases and J 0 bases; bases outside gene matches: 11. As DNA, the CDR3 is TGTGCCAGCAGGCGCCCTGGGTGGACTAGCTCTGGGGCCAACGTCCTGACTTTC. Its protein is CASRRPGWTSSGANVLTF.

The J gene is TRBJ2-5, the V gene TRBV2; TRBD1 might be the D (6 bases). V lost 6 bases, J lost 0 bases, and 14 bases lay in between. The CDR3 contains 15 residues. The germline gives CDR1 SNHLY, CDR2 FYNNEI. The CDR3 coding sequence is TGTGCCAGCAGCAACTCGGACAGCTACCAAGAGACCCAGTACTTC. Translating gives CASSNSDSYQETQYF. The full variable domain, in which reference TRBV2 and TRBJ2-5 provide the parts outside the CDR3, is EPEVTQTPSHQVTQMGQEVILRCVPISNHLYFYWYRQILGQKVEFLVSFYNNEISEKSEIFDDQFSVERPDGSNFTLKIRSTKLEDSAMYFCASSNSDSYQETQYFGPGTRLLVL.

The V and J genes are TRBV7-9 and TRBJ2-4; 7 bases agree with TRBD1. V lost 4 bases, J lost 7 bases, and 7 bases stayed unmatched. CDR1 is SEHNR and CDR2 is FQNEAQ in the germline V gene (reference sequence). The CDR3 contains 14 residues. DNA for the CDR3: TGTGCCAGCAGCTCAGACAGGGTGGCGAACATTCAGTACTTC. It codes for CASSSDRVANIQYF.

This clonotype was found many times. The chain uses TRBV27 and TRBJ1-6; a possible D gene is TRBD1 (5 bases). Germline V CDR1 and CDR2: MNHEY, SMNVEV (reference sequence). The CDR3 covers 16 residues. V lost 3 bases to trimming and J lost 10 bases, with 19 bases between them. In nucleotides, the CDR3 is TGTGCCAGCAGTTTGGCGTCGATGGGGGGGGGGTCACCCCTCCACTTT. It is translated as CASSLASMGGGSPLHF.

This clonotype was seen repeatedly, ten times or more. V usage is TRBV28 and J usage is TRBJ2-2, with 7 nucleotides matching TRBD1. CDR3 length: 16 amino acids. Germline values: CDR1 MDHEN, CDR2 SYDVKM. The V segment lost 2 bases and the J segment 0 bases; nucleotides outside the gene matches: 3. The CDR3 region has the DNA TGTGCCAGCAGTTTACCCGGGACAGCGAACACCGGGGAGCTGTTTTTT. Translation gives CASSLPGTANTGELFF.

This clonotype occurred a few times. This sequence may be a read error, since a much larger clone differs from it by one base. The gene calls are TRBV5-4 and TRBJ1-2; D unresolved. Deletions cut 2 bases from V and 0 bases from J, with 14 bases between. Looked up from germline, CDR1 is SGHNT and CDR2 is YYREEE (reference sequence). This CDR3 spans 16 amino acids. The CDR3 is CASSFSPRSTNYGYTF. DNA of the CDR3: TGTGCCAGCAGCTTTAGTCCACGTAGCACTAACTATGGCTACACCTTC. Complete variable domain (other parts from reference TRBV5-4 and TRBJ1-2): ETGVTQSPTHLIKTRGQQVTLRCSSQSGHNTVSWYQQALGQGPQFIFQYYREEENGRGNFPPRFSGLQFPNYSSELNVNALELDDSALYLCASSFSPRSTNYGYTFGSGTRLTVV.

This clonotype showed up many times. V is TRBV6-1 and J is TRBJ2-1, with 8 bases fitting TRBD2. Germline values: CDR1 MNHNS, CDR2 SASEGT. V was clipped by 7 bases and J by 7 bases; unmatched bases: 15. CDR3 size: 16 residues. The CDR3 sequence: CASTKTFGTRMNEQFF. The CDR3 DNA is TGTGCCAGCACCAAGACTTTCGGGACTAGAATGAATGAGCAGTTCTTC.

This clonotype was observed many times. The chain links TRBV7-3 to TRBJ2-7; 7 bases are shared with TRBD2. Per germline, CDR1 SGHTA and CDR2 FQGTGA. This CDR3 comprises 14 residues. The J segment lost 6 bases and the V segment lost 5 bases, leaving 10 bases of the junction unmatched. For the CDR3, the DNA is TGTGCCAGCAGCCCTGTGGACGGCGGGGGCGAGCAGTACTTC. It encodes CASSPVDGGGEQYF.

The V call is TRBV28, the J call TRBJ2-3, with 14 bases that match TRBD2. The CDR3 is 16 residues long. In germline, CDR1 is MDHEN, CDR2 SYDVKM. Trimming at V came to 6 bases and at J to 3 bases, leaving 5 bases not matched to a gene. CDR3 in amino acids: CASSSGTSGGTDTQYF. The CDR3 nucleotides read TGTGCCAGCAGCAGCGGGACTAGCGGGGGTACAGATACGCAGTATTTT.

This clonotype was seen ten or more times. This chain links TRBV7-9 with TRBJ2-2; D not resolved. V lost 4 bases to trimming and J lost 4 bases, with 10 bases between them. The CDR3 covers 14 residues. The germline gives CDR1 SEHNR, CDR2 FQNEAQ (reference sequence). CDR3 nucleotides: TGTGCCAGCAGCTCGCATGGGCTCACCGGGGAGCTGTTTTTT. Translated: CASSSHGLTGELFF.

Ten or more counts support this clonotype. The chain employs TRBV6-1 and TRBJ2-6; D may be TRBD1 (6 bases). Germline lookup yields CDR1 MNHNS and CDR2 SASEGT. This CDR3 has 18 residues. The V end was cut by 4 bases, the J end by 0 bases, with 16 bases between. The CDR3 DNA follows: TGTGCCAGCAGTGTACAGGGCATATCCTTCTCTGGGGCCAACGTCCTGACTTTC. It codes for CASSVQGISFSGANVLTF.

Many counts were recorded for this clonotype. The gene calls are TRBV12-3 or TRBV12-4 and TRBJ1-3; D may be TRBD1 (5 bases). The CDR3 covers 15 residues. V was shortened by 3 bases and J by 4 bases, with 13 bases between the two germline ends. The CDR3 bases are TGTGCCAGCAGTTTCCTGGGGGGGAGGGGAAACACCATATATTTT. Its protein is CASSFLGGRGNTIYF.